The TCR beta chain under discussion was sequenced for a study of T cell responses to AZD1222 COVID-19 vaccine. In the study overall: Pooled samples include second doses given at about 4 or 12 weeks. Study-wide points: Breadth and depth of Spike-specific TCRs rose after two AZD1222 doses. Nearly half of spike-specific TCRs reportedly target variant regions that are unmutated in the B.1.351 and B.1.1.7 variants. Without day 14 samples, only post-peak T cell repertoires were studied.

The table came from immunoSEQ multiplex PCR; TCRdb's copy has only in-frame clones and leaves some out. The data show around 100,000 clones, 88% seen once. This clone was recorded once. Its antigen is as yet unknown. Per germline, CDR1 SGHRS and CDR2 YFSETQ. V was shortened by 4 bases and J by 2 bases, with 16 bases between the two germline ends. The CDR3 is 16 residues long. The chain combines TRBV5-1 with TRBJ2-1, with a tentative D call TRBD2 (6 bases). Sequencing was performed on peripheral blood, taken on day 0 of AZD1222 vaccination. The receptor was derived from an adult in good health. The chain's CDR3 is CASSGNRGLTYNEQFF. CDR3 bases: TGCGCCAGCAGCGGAAACCGCGGACTAACCTACAATGAGCAGTTCTTC.